One sample yielded the 5 T cell receptor beta chains listed below, sequenced in a study of regulatory T cells in long-lasting Graves disease. With iRepertoire HTBI primers and Arm-PCR of CDR3 regions, TCR beta libraries were built. TCRdb recomputed calls from the multiplex PCR reads with MiXCR, one row per CDR3 protein. The sample lists roughly 470,000 distinct CDR3 sequences, less than 25% seen once, with less than 9% in the top ten. Time point specified: persistent/refractory GD, antithyroid drugs over 5 years with positive TRAb. After RNA was extracted from PBMCs, the TCR library was made from it. The input for sequencing was peripheral blood mononuclear cells (PBMCs), taken when the disease was refractory, from a patient treated with antithyroid drugs. All receptors come from a female donor with Graves disease.

V usage is TRBV7-3 and J usage is TRBJ2-2; maybe TRBD1 (5 bases). Trimming removed 5 bases from V and 3 bases from J, with 19 bases in between. The CDR3 extends over 17 amino acids. CDR1 is SGHTA, CDR2 FQGTGA, per germline. The CDR3 DNA is TGTGCCAGCAGCCCTTATGGGTCAGGGCCCTACACCGGGGAGCTGTTTTTT. This gives the protein CASSPYGSGPYTGELFF.

This clonotype has ten or more counts. The V and J genes are TRBV7-9 and TRBJ2-7, with TRBD1 as a possible D gene (6 bases). Germline-derived CDR1 and CDR2 are SEHNR and FQNEAQ (reference sequence). This CDR3 has 13 residues. With 8 bases removed from V and 1 base from J, the gap between germline ends came to 12 bases. Here the CDR3 DNA reads TGTGCCAGCTGCGGACAGACTTCCTACGAGCAGTACTTC. It codes for CASCGQTSYEQYF.

V and J are TRBV28 and TRBJ2-2; no definite D call. The CDR3 loop spans 15 amino acids. The V end lost 7 bases, the J end lost 0 bases, and 12 bases lay between the germline ends. Germline V gene sequence: CDR1 MDHEN, CDR2 SYDVKM. The CDR3: CASTAFTSNTGELFF. As DNA, the CDR3 is TGTGCCAGCACCGCGTTCACTTCGAACACCGGGGAGCTGTTTTTT.

V gene TRBV12-3 or TRBV12-4 combines with J gene TRBJ2-2, with 7 bases matching TRBD1. This CDR3 spans 15 amino acids. The V segment lost 5 bases and the J segment 0 bases; nucleotides outside the gene matches: 3. The CDR3 spells CASSGTDSNTGELFF. The CDR3 DNA reads TGTGCCAGCAGTGGGACAGACTCGAACACCGGGGAGCTGTTTTTT.

This clonotype has at least ten counts. This chain joins TRBV3-1 and TRBJ2-7; D is possibly TRBD1 (6 bases). This CDR3 comprises 14 residues. Germline V lookup: CDR1 LGHDT, CDR2 YNNKEL (reference sequence). Trimming pared 6 bases from V and 2 bases from J, leaving 14 bases between. The CDR3 here is CASSRTALTYEQYF. DNA of the CDR3: TGTGCCAGCAGTCGGACAGCCCTCACCTACGAGCAGTACTTC.